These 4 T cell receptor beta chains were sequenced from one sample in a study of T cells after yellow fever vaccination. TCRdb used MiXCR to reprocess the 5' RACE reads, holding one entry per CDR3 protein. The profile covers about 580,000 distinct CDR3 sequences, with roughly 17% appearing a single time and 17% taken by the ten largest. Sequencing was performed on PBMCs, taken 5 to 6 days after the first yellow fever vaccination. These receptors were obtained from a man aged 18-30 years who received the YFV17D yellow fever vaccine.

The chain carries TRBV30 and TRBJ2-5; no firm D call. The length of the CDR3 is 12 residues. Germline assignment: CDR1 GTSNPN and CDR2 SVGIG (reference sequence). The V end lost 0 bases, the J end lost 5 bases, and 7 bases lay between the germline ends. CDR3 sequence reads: CAWSVARETQYF. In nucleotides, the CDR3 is TGTGCCTGGAGTGTAGCGCGGGAGACCCAGTACTTC.

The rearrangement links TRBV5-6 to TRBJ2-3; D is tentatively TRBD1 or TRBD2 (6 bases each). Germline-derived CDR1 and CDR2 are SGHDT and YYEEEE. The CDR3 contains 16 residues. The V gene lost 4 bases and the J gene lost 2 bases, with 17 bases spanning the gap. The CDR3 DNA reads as TGTGCCAGCAGCGGGGGGCTAACCTTCCTCACAGATACGCAGTATTTT. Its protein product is CASSGGLTFLTDTQYF.

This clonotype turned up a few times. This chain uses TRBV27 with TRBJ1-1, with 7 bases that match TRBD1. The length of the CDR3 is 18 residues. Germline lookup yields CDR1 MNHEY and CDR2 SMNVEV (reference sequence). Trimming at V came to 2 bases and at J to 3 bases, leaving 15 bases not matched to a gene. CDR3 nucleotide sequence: TGTGCCAGCAGTTTAGACGGATACTTCGGACAGGTCGACACTGAAGCTTTCTTT. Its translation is CASSLDGYFGQVDTEAFF.

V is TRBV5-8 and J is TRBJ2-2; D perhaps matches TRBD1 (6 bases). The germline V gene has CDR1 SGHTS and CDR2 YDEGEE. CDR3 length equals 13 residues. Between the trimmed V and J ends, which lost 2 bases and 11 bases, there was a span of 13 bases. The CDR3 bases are TGTGCCAGCAGCTTATTGGGGGCAAGAGAGCTGTTTTTT. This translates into CASSLLGARELFF.